This paragraph covers one T cell receptor beta chain sequence. The CDR3 loop spans 13 amino acids. Germline V gene lookup returns CDR1 SGHRS and CDR2 YFSETQ. Germline trimming cut 6 bases from V and 3 bases from J; bases unmatched to any gene: 6. Repertoires were generated with immunoSEQ multiplex PCR, while TCRdb's copy carries only in-frame clones and drops some. The profile covers about 92,000 clones, with more than 75% appearing a single time and around 9.5% taken by the ten largest. These data belong to a study of control samples from healthy donors and cancer patients. The sequence derives from a woman aged 60-75 years in good health. Input material: blood. This rearrangement joins TRBV5-1 to TRBJ2-7, with 7 bases that match TRBD2. DNA of the CDR3: TGCGCCAGCACAAACGGGGGGTTCTACGAGCAGTACTTC. This codes for CASTNGGFYEQYF.